This T cell receptor (beta chain) is from a study of blood T cell repertoires in COVID-19. The wider study: The origin of the acute and convalescent COVID-19 samples was the United States, Italy and Spain.

The CDR3 length is 14 residues. Per the germline V gene, CDR1 is MDHEN and CDR2 is SYDVKM. Trimming shortened V by 3 bases and J by 5 bases, and 11 bases separated the two germline ends. Sequencing used immunoSEQ multiplex PCR; TCRdb keeps in-frame clones, though not all of them. The sample includes approximately 210,000 clones, about 90% of them seen just once. This TCR derives from a man in his forties with active or convalescent COVID-19. The sequenced material came from peripheral blood. The chain is built from TRBV28 and TRBJ1-5; D might be TRBD1 (5 bases). CDR3 bases: TGTGCCAGCAGTTTTGTACGGGGGGATCAGCCCCAGCATTTT. Its protein product is CASSFVRGDQPQHF.